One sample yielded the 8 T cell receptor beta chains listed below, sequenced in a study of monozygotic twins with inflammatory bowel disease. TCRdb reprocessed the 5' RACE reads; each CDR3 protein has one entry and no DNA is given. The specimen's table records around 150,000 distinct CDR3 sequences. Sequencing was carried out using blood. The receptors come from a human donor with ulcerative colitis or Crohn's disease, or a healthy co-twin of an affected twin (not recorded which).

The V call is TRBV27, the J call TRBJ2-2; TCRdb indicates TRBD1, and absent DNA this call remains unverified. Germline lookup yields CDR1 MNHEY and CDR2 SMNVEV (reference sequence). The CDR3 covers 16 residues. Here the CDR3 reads CASSSSSGEVSGELFF.

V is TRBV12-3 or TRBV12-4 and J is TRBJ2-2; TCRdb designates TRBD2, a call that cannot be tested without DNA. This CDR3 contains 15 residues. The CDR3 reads CASSPLSGSGGELFF.

Here the CDR3 reads CASSLLGDEQFF. The J gene is TRBJ2-1, the V gene TRBV5-1. Germline V gene data show CDR1 as SGHRS and CDR2 as YFSETQ. The CDR3 is 12 residues long. The full variable domain, in which reference TRBV5-1 and TRBJ2-1 provide the parts outside the CDR3, is KAGVTQTPRYLIKTRGQQVTLSCSPISGHRSVSWYQQTPGQGLQFLFEYFSETQRNKGNFPGRFSGRQFSNSRSEMNVSTLELGDSALYLCASSLLGDEQFFGPGTRLTVL.

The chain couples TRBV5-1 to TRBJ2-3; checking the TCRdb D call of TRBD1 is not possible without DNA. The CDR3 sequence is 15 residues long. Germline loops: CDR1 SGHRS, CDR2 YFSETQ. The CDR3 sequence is CASSSNQGAEDTQYF. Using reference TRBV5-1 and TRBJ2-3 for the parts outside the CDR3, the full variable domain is KAGVTQTPRYLIKTRGQQVTLSCSPISGHRSVSWYQQTPGQGLQFLFEYFSETQRNKGNFPGRFSGRQFSNSRSEMNVSTLELGDSALYLCASSSNQGAEDTQYFGPGTRLTVL.

CDR3 in amino acids: CASSPRSGTEAFF. The J gene is TRBJ1-1, the V gene TRBV18. The CDR3 totals 13 residues. CDR1 and CDR2 from the germline V gene are KGHSH and LQKENI.

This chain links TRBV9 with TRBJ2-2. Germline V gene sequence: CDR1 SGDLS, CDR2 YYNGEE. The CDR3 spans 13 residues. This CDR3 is CASSPEATGELFF.

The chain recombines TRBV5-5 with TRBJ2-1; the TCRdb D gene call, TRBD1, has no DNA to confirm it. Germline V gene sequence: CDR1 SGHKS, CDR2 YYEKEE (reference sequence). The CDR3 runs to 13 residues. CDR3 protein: CASSSSGYGEQFF.

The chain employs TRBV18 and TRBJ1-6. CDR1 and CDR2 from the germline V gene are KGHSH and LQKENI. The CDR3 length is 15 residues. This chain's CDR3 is CASSPEYRGNSPLHF.